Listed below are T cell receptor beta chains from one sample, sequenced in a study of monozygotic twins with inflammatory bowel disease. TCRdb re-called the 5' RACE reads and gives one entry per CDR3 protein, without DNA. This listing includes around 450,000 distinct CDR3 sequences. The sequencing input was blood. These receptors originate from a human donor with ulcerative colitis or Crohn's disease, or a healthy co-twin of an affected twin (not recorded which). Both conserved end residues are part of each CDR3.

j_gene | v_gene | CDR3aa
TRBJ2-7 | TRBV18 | CASSPSGLQGYEQYF
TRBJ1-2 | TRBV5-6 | CASSLGRGDGYTF
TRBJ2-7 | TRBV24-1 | CATSDRSDTYEQYF
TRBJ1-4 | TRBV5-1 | CASSPGDREVEKLFF
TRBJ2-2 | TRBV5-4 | CASRHKNTGELFF
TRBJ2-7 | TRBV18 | CASSGRISDEQYF
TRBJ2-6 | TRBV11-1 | CASSLPTGGGSGANVLTF
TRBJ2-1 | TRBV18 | CASSPPVGTNNEQFF
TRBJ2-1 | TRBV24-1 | CATSDSFSGDEQFF
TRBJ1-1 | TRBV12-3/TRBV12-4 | CASSVVLDTEAFF
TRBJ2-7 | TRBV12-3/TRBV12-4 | CASSLVSGSDLWYEQYF
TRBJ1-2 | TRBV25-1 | CASRRLDSNYGYTF
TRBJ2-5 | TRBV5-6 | CASSLYQGPQETQYF
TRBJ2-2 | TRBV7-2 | CASSSPPGMNTGELFF
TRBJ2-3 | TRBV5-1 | CASSLAGEGDTQYF
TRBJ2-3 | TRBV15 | CATSRETDTQYF
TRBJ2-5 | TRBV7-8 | CASSFSDQETQYF
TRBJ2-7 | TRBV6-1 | CASSKPGQGGYEQYF
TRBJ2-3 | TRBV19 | CASSGWQRSTDTQYF
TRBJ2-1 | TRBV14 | CASSHLGAAYNEQFF
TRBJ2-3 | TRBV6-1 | CASRAGFNTDTQYF
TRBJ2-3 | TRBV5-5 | CASSLIQGALTDTQYF
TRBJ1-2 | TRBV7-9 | CASSSDRSFNYGYTF
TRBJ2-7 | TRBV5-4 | CASKVAGGRYEQYF
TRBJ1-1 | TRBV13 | CASTPDRYEAFF
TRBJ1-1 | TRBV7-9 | CASSSGGNTEAFF
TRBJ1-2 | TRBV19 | CASSAGQSYGYTF
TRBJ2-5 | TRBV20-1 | CSAILGSSGGETQYF
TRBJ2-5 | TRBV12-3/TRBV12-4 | CASSFLADQETQYF
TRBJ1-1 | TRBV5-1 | CASSLDRGYNTEAFF
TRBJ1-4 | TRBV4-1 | CASSQTGTGNEKLFF
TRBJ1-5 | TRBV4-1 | CASSQDQEQPQHF
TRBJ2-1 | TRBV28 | CASQRVGNEQFF
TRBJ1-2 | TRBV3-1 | CASSPPGQHGYTF
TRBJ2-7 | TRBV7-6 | CASSLGGPDYEQYF
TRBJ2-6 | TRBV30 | CAWSIQGSGANVLTF
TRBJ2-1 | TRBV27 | CASSGTRGGEQFF
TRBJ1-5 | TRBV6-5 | CASSYSMVDQPQHF
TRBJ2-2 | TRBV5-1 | CASSSLTWPNTGELFF
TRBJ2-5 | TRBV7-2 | CASSTRQGVETQYF
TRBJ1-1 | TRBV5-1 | CASSFLKEETEAFF
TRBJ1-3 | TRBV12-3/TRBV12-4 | CASTWRGLNTIYF
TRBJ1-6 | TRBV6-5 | CASKQGGNSPLHF
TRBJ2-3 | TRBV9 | CASSVGDPIQYF
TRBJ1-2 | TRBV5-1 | CASSFTTTTGGYTF
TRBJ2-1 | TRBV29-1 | CSSRSGGASYNEQFF
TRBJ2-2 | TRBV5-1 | CASSFDYTGELFF
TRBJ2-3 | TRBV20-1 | CSARDAGWGDTQYF
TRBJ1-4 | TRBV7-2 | CASSARTAEKLFF